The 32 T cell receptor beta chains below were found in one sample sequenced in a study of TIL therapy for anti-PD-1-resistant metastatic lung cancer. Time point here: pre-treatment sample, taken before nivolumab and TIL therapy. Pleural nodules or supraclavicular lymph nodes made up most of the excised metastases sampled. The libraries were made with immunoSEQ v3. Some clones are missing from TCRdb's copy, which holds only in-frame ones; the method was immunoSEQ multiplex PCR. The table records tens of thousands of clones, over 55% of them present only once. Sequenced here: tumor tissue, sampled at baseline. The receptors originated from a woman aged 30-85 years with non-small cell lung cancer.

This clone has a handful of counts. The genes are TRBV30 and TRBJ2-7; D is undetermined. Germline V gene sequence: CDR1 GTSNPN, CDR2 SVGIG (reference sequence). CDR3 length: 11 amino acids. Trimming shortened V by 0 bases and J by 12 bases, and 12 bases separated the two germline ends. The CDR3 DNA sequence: TGTGCCTGGAGTGTGAGGTCAGCATTGTACTTC. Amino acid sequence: CAWSVRSALYF.

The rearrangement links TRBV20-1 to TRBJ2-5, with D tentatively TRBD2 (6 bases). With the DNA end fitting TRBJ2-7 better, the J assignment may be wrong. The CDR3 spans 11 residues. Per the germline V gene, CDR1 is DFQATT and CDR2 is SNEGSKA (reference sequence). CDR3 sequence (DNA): TGCAGTGCTACGTGGCGGGGCGAGCAGTACTTC. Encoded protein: CSATWRGEQYF.

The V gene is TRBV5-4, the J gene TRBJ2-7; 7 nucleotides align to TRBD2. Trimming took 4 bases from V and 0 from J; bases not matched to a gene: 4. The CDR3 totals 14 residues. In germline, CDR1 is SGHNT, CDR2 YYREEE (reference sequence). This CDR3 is CASSTGTISYEQYF. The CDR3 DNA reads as TGTGCCAGCAGCACTGGGACTATCTCCTACGAGCAGTACTTC.

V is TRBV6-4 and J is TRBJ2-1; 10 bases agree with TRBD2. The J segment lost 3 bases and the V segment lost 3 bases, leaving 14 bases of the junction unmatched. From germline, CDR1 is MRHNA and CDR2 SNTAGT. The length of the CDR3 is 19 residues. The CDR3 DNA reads TGTGCCAGCAGTGAGAGGGTGGCTAGCGGGAGTAGCCTCTACAATGAGCAGTTCTTC. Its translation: CASSERVASGSSLYNEQFF.

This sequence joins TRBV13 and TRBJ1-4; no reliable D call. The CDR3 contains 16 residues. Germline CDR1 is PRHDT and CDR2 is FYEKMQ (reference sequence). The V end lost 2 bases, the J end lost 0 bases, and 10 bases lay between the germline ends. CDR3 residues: CASSLPEPSTNEKLFF. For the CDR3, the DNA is TGTGCCAGCAGCTTACCGGAACCCTCAACTAATGAAAAACTGTTTTTT.

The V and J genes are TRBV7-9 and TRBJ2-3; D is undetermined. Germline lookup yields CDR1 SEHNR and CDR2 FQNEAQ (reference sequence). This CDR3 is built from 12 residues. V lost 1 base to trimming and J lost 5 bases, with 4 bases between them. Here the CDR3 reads CASSLVGDTQYF. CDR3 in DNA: TGTGCCAGCAGCTTAGTGGGAGATACGCAGTATTTT.

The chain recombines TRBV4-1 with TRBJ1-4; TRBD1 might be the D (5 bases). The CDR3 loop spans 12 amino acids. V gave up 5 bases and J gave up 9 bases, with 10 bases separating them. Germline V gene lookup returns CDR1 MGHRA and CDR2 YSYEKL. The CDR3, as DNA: TGCGCCAGCAGCTCACGGACACAAAAACTGTTTTTT. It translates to CASSSRTQKLFF.

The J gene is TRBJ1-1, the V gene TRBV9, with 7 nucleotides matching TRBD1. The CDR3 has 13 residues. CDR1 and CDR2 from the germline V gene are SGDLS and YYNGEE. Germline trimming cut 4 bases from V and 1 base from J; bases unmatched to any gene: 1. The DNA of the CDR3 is TGTGCCAGCAGCAGACAGGGGAACACTGAAGCTTTCTTT. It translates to CASSRQGNTEAFF.

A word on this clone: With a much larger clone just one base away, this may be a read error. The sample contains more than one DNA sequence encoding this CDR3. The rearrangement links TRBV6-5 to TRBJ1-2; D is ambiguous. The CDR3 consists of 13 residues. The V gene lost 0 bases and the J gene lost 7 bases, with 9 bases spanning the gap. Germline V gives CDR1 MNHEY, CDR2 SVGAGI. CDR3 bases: TGTGCCAGCAGTTACTCGGGCGCCGGTGGCTACACCTTC. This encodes CASSYSGAGGYTF.

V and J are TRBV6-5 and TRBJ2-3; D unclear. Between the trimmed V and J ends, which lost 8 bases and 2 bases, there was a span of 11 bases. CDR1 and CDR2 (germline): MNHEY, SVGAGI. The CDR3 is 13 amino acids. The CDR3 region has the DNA TGTGCCAGCGAGGAGACCAACACAGATACGCAGTATTTT. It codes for CASEETNTDTQYF.

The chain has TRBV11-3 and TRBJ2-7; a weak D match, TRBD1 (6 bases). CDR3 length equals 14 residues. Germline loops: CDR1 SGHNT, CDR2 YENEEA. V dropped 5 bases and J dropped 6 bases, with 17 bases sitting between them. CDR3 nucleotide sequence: TGTGCCAGCAGCCCAGGGACCTCGACAGGCGAGCAGTACTTC. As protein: CASSPGTSTGEQYF.

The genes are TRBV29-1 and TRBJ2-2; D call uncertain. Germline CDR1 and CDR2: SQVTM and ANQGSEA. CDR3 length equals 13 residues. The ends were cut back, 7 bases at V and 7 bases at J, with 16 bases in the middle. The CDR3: CSGSTRIGGELFF. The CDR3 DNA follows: TGCAGCGGATCGACACGTATAGGCGGGGAGCTGTTTTTT.

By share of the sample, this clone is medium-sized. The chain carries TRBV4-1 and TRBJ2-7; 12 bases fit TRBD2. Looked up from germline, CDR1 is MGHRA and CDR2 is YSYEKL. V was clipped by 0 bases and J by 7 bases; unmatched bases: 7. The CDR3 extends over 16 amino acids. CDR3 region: CASSQELAGGPREQYF. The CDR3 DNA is TGCGCCAGCAGCCAAGAGCTAGCGGGAGGGCCGCGTGAGCAGTACTTC.

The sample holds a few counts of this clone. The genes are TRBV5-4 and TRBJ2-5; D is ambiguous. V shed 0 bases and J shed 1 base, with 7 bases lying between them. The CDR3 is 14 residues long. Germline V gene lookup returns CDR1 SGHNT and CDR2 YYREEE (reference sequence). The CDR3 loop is CASSLGRFQETQYF. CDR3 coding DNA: TGTGCCAGCAGCTTGGGACGTTTCCAAGAGACCCAGTACTTC. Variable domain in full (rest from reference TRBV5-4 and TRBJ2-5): ETGVTQSPTHLIKTRGQQVTLRCSSQSGHNTVSWYQQALGQGPQFIFQYYREEENGRGNFPPRFSGLQFPNYSSELNVNALELDDSALYLCASSLGRFQETQYFGPGTRLLVL.

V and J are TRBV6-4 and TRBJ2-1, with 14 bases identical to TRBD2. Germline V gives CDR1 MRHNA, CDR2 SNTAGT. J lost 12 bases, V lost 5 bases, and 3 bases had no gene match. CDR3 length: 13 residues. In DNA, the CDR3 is TGTGCCAGCAGTCAGGGACTAGCGGGAGTGCAGTTCTTC. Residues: CASSQGLAGVQFF.

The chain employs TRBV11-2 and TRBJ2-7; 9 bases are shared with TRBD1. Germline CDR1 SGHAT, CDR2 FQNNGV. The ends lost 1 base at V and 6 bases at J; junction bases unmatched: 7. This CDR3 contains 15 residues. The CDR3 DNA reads TGTGCCAGCAGCTTAGCATGGACAGGGGATGGCGAGCAGTACTTC. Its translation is CASSLAWTGDGEQYF.

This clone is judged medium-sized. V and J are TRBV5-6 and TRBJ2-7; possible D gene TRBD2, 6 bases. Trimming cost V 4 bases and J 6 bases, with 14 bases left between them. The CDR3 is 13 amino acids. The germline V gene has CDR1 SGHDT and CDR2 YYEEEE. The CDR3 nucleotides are TGTGCCAGCAGCGCCCAACTAGCTTTCGAGCAGTACTTC. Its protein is CASSAQLAFEQYF.

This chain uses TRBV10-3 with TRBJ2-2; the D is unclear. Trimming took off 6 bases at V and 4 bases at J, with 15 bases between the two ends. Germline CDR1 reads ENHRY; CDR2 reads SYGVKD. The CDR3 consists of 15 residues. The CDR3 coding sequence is TGTGCCATCAGGATCGATTCTAGGTCCACCGGGGAGCTGTTTTTT. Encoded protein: CAIRIDSRSTGELFF.

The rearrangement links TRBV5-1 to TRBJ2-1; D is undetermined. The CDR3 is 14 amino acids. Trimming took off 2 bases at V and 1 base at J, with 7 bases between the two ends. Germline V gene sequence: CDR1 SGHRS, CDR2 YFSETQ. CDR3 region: CASSFQESYNEQFF. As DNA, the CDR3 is TGCGCCAGCAGCTTCCAGGAGTCCTACAATGAGCAGTTCTTC.

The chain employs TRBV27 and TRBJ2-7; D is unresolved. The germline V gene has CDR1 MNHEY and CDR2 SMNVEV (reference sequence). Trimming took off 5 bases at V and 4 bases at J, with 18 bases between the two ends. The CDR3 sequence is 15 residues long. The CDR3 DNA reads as TGTGCCAGCAGTCTCCGCGGCGGATTTCTTTACGAGCAGTACTTC. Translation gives CASSLRGGFLYEQYF.

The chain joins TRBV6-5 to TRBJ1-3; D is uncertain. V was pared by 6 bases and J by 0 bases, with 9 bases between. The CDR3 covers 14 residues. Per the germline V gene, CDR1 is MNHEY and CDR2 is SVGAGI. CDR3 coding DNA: TGTGCCAGCAGGGACTCCCACTCTGGAAACACCATATATTTT. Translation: CASRDSHSGNTIYF.

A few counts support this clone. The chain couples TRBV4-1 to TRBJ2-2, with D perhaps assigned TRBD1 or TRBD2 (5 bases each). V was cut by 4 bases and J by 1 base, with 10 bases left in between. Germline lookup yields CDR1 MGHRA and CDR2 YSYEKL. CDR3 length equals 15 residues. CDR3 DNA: TGCGCCAGCAGCCTGGGACCACAGAACACCGGGGAGCTGTTTTTT. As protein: CASSLGPQNTGELFF.

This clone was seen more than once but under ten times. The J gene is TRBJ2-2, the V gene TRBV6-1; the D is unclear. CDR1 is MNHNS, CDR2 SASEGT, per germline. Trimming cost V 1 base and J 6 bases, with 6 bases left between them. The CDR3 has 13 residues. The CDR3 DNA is TGTGCCAGCAGTGAAGTCCGGGCCGGGGAGCTGTTTTTT. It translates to CASSEVRAGELFF.

The CDR3 DNA reads TGTGCCAGCAGCAGGGACCGAGGAAGGGGCGAGCAGTACTTC. It encodes CASSRDRGRGEQYF. This chain uses TRBV6-1 with TRBJ2-7; D could derive from TRBD1 or TRBD2 (5 bases each). V was pared by 6 bases and J by 6 bases, with 18 bases between. The CDR3 runs 14 residues. The V gene's germline CDR1 is MNHNS and CDR2 SASEGT.

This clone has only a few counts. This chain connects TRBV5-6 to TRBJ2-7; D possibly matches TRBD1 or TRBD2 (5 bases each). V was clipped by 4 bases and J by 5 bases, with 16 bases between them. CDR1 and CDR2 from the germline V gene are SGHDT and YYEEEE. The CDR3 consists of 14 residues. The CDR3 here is CASSRGARDHEQYF. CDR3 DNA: TGTGCCAGCAGCAGAGGTGCCAGGGACCACGAGCAGTACTTC.

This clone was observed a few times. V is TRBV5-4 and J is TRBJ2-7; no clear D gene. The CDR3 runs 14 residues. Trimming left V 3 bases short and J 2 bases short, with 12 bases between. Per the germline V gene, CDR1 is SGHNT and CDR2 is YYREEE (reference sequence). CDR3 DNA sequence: TGTGCCAGCAGCTCCCCAAAGACAACCTACGAGCAGTACTTC. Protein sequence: CASSSPKTTYEQYF.

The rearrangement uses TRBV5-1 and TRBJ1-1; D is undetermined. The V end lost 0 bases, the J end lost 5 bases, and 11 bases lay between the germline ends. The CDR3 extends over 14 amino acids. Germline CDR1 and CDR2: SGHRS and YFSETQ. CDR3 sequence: CASSLERAATEAFF. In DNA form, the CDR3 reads TGCGCCAGCAGCTTGGAAAGGGCAGCGACTGAAGCTTTCTTT.

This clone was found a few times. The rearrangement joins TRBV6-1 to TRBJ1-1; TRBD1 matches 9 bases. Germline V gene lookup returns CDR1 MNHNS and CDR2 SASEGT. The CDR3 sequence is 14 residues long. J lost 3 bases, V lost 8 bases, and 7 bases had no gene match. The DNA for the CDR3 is TGTGCCAGCTCCACTGACAGGGGGGACACTGAAGCTTTCTTT. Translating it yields CASSTDRGDTEAFF.

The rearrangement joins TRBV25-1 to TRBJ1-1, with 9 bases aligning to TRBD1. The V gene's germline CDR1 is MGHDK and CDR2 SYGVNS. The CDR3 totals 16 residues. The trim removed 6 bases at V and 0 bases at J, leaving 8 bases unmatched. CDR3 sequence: CASRTYRGRMNTEAFF. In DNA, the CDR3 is TGTGCCAGCAGGACTTACAGGGGGCGGATGAACACTGAAGCTTTCTTT.

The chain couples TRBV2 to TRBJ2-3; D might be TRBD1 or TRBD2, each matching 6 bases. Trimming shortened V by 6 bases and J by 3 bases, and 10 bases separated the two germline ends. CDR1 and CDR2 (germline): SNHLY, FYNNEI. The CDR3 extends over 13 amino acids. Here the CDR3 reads CASSGGGTDTQYF. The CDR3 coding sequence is TGTGCCAGCAGCGGAGGGGGGACAGATACGCAGTATTTT.

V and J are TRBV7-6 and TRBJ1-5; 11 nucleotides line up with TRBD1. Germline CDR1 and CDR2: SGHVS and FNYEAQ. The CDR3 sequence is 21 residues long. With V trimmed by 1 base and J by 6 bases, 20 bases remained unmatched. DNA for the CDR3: TGTGCCAGCAGCTTAGTCTCTTACGGGACAGGGGGAGGTTCAGGTTGTCAGCCCCAGCATTTT. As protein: CASSLVSYGTGGGSGCQPQHF.

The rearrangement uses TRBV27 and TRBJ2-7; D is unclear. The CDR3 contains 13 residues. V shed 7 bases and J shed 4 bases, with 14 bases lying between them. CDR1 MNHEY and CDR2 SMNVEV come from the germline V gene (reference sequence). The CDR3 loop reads CASNFRRLYEQYF. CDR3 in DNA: TGTGCCAGCAACTTTAGAAGGCTTTACGAGCAGTACTTC.